This TCR beta chain derives from a study of cytomegalovirus exposure and HLA in healthy donors. A note on this clone: Its specificity is not known.

Study-wide results and limits: TCR beta chain V- and J-gene trimming was linked, in a later analysis, to a missense variant in DCLRE1C. Further analysis was carried out later, and it showed several of the most significant clusters appearing linked to common viral pathogens.

The PCR contained 60 Vbeta and 13 Jbeta primers. Sequencing was performed with immunoSEQ multiplex PCR; in TCRdb, only in-frame clones are kept and a portion is missing. This sample has about 150,000 clones, with around 80% found just once. Trimming took off 3 bases at V and 5 bases at J, with 17 bases between the two ends. Germline-derived CDR1 and CDR2 are SGHNT and YYREEE (reference sequence). This CDR3 contains 15 residues. The sequenced sample consisted of PBMCs. This chain uses TRBV5-4 with TRBJ1-2; no clear D gene. This clonotype originated in a woman between 45 and 60 years old in good health and CMV-seropositive. CDR3 DNA sequence: TGTGCCAGCAGCTCCGCGGGCTACCGGCGTTATGGCTACACCTTC. It translates to CASSSAGYRRYGYTF. Full variable domain (missing parts from reference TRBV5-4 and TRBJ1-2): ETGVTQSPTHLIKTRGQQVTLRCSSQSGHNTVSWYQQALGQGPQFIFQYYREEENGRGNFPPRFSGLQFPNYSSELNVNALELDDSALYLCASSSAGYRRYGYTFGSGTRLTVV.